This T cell receptor beta chain was sequenced during a study of blood T cell repertoires in COVID-19. Study information: Material from acute and convalescent COVID-19 was sourced from the United States, Italy and Spain.

Germline V lookup: CDR1 LNHDA, CDR2 SQIVND (reference sequence). Losses at the gene ends were 4 bases for V and 6 bases for J; bases not matched to a gene: 6. The CDR3 spans 15 residues. Original methodology: For nucleated cells, counts were estimated from reference gene primer amplification. The table came from immunoSEQ multiplex PCR; TCRdb's copy has only in-frame clones and leaves some out. The D gene and trimming were derived from the DNA, and the V and J assignments and clone size from that table. The repertoire has approximately 230,000 clones, 85% to 90% of them found once; the top ten carry about 1.7%.

V gene TRBV19 combines with J gene TRBJ2-1; 10 positions match TRBD1. The sample consisted of PBMCs or T cells enriched from blood (not recorded which). This sequence originates from a man aged 35 to 55 who had recovered from COVID-19. CDR3 loop: CASSSDRGRINEQFF. The CDR3 region has the DNA TGTGCCAGTAGTAGTGACAGGGGGCGCATCAATGAGCAGTTCTTC.